Listed below are T cell receptor beta chains from one sample, sequenced in a study of blood T cell repertoires in COVID-19. Sequencing was performed with immunoSEQ multiplex PCR; in TCRdb, only in-frame clones are kept and a portion is missing. The data hold 75,000 to 95,000 clones, with around two thirds observed a single time. The material sequenced was peripheral blood. These receptor sequences come from a man aged 65 to 79 with COVID-19, enrolled during active disease. Both conserved end residues are trimmed from each CDR3. D genes are given only for firm matches. For some rows the clone size is stated as once, few or many, or as a class when expanded; others skip it.

size,V,D,CDR3
NA,TRBV28,NA,ASSRVGEQY
NA,TRBV11-2,TRBD2,ASSHWREGRGSTDTQY
few,TRBV27,NA,ASSRDQGRGNTEAF
NA,TRBV27,NA,ASSLNRLNTEAF
NA,TRBV28,TRBD1,ASSIPGQGTEKLF
NA,TRBV18,TRBD1,ASSPPGQGSGYT
NA,TRBV7-2,TRBD2,ASSSRLAGGEEQF
NA,TRBV4-1,TRBD2,ASSQDPAGGNEQF
NA,TRBV6-5,TRBD1,ASRTDRGNEKLF
NA,TRBV9,NA,ASSVGGASSTDTQY
few,TRBV28,NA,ASSFQGPRNQPQH
once,TRBV15,NA,ATSRDLTGSANEKLF
few,TRBV27,NA,ASSLYTNGGNSPLH
NA,TRBV5-6,NA,ASSKGDEQF
NA,TRBV27,TRBD2,ASCASGGALTDTQY
NA,TRBV20-1,TRBD2,SASRTSGSGGTGELF
NA,TRBV10-3,NA,AIRRNTEAF
NA,TRBV4-1,NA,ASSQGTARYTEAF
NA,TRBV3-1/TRBV3-2,TRBD1,ASSPVRDSNEKLF
many,TRBV6-6,NA,ASSGGLSSYEQY
NA,TRBV27,TRBD1,ASSLFSGTGYQPQH
once,TRBV5-5,TRBD1,ASSLVGGAAGELF
once,TRBV21-1,NA,ASSKGGDSGSPQETQY
NA,TRBV28,NA,ASTSVNYGYT
NA,TRBV28,NA,AINSLMNTEAF
NA,TRBV7-2,NA,ASSLAHFSGAKNIQY
NA,TRBV28,TRBD1,ASGRQGFTGELF
few,TRBV4-1,NA,ASSRSEGHEQY
NA,TRBV7-2,NA,ASSLSTYEQY
NA,TRBV3-1/TRBV3-2,NA,ASSQAKDSNTYNEQF
NA,TRBV7-9,NA,ASSLRTSSYEQY
few,TRBV7-2,NA,ASSLEHRASVGTQY
NA,TRBV5-1,TRBD2,ASTLWASGTNEQF
NA,TRBV27,TRBD2,ASSLFRPSGSQGFYNEQF
few,TRBV5-1,NA,ASSPRDGAGELF
NA,TRBV4-3,TRBD1,ASGAGTGLYTEAF
once,TRBV4-1,TRBD1,ASSLDRGNQPQH
few,TRBV18,TRBD2,ASSPRTSGIIGEQF
NA,TRBV27,NA,ASSSSLRGFPYGYT
NA,TRBV4-2,NA,ASSQVWSSYNEQF
NA,TRBV3-1/TRBV3-2,TRBD2,ASSHSSGSGNEQF
NA,TRBV25-1,TRBD1,ASSEFKGAGTGEQY
NA,TRBV24-1,TRBD1,ATSDPGTGAGNTIY
NA,TRBV7-7,TRBD2,ASSYRLADSYNEQF
NA,TRBV10-3,NA,AIREGFSYEQY
NA,TRBV3-1/TRBV3-2,TRBD1,ASSQRDRDREQF
NA,TRBV7-3,NA,ASSLGGTSYNEQF
NA,TRBV7-2,NA,ASSLARTPAEAF
NA,TRBV7-9,TRBD1,ASGDRDYGYT
NA,TRBV6-2/TRBV6-3,NA,ASSYSRDEQF
NA,TRBV5-1,NA,ASSLGGDRTDTQY
NA,TRBV7-2,TRBD1,ASSSWTGSNTEAF
NA,TRBV27,TRBD2,ASRMLAANEQF
once,TRBV10-2,NA,ASLPPGQEAF
few,TRBV19,NA,ASSIGQAVYEQY
NA,TRBV19,TRBD1,ASSITGAGANVLT
NA,TRBV7-9,NA,ASSSTVSGNTIY
NA,TRBV19,NA,ASSMQGRGNTEAF
NA,TRBV7-2,NA,ASSPEGGRRLHEQY
NA,TRBV24-1,NA,ATSDWAGNPYNEQF